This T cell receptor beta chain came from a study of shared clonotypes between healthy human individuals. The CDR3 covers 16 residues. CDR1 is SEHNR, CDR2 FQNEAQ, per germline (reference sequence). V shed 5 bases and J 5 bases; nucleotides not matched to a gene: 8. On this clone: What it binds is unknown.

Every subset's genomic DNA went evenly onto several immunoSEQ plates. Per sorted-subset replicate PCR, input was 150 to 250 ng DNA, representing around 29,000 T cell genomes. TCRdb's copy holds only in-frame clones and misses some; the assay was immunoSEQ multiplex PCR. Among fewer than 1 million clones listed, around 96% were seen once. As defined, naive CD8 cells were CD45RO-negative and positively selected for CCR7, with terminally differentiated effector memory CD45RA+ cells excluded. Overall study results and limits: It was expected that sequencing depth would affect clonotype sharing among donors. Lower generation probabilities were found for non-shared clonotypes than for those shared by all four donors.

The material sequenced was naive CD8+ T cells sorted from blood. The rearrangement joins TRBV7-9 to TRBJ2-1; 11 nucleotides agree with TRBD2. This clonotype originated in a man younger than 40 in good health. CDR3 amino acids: CASSLTGTSGNNEQFF. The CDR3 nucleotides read TGTGCCAGCAGCCTAACCGGGACTAGCGGAAACAATGAGCAGTTCTTC.